The rows below give T cell receptor beta chains drawn from one sample of a study of shared clonotypes between healthy human individuals. TCRdb's copy holds only in-frame clones and misses some; the assay was immunoSEQ multiplex PCR. The repertoire has approximately 2.4 million clones, approximately 96% of them found once; the top ten carry roughly 0.13%. The sample was naive CD4+ T cells sorted from blood. All receptors derive from a man younger than 35 in good health. The CDR3 runs from the conserved cysteine through the conserved F or W. Fields, in order: J gene, clone size, D gene, V gene, CDR3 protein, CDR3 DNA. A D gene is named only where the DNA matches it firmly. Size is omitted from some rows. Given values are once, few, many or a class for expanded clones.

TRBJ2-3 NA TRBD2 TRBV2 CASSEAPSGRGTDTQYF TGTGCCAGCAGTGAAGCCCCTAGCGGGCGAGGCACAGATACGCAGTATTTT
TRBJ2-7 NA NA TRBV11-2 CASSLGRLSYEQYF TGTGCCAGCAGCTTAGGGCGGCTCTCCTACGAGCAGTACTTC
TRBJ2-2 NA NA TRBV19 CASSIEGRNTGELFF TGTGCCAGTAGTATAGAGGGGCGGAACACCGGGGAGCTGTTTTTT
TRBJ2-7 NA TRBD1 TRBV2 CASSEALLGQGANEQYF TGTGCCAGCAGTGAAGCGCTTCTGGGACAGGGCGCGAACGAGCAGTACTTC
TRBJ2-3 NA NA TRBV5-1 CASSLLRGLGTDTQYF TGCGCCAGCAGCTTGCTACGCGGCCTTGGCACAGATACGCAGTATTTT
TRBJ2-3 once NA TRBV5-1 CASTFTGAYTDTQYF TGCGCCAGCACTTTTACGGGAGCTTACACAGATACGCAGTATTTT
TRBJ2-7 NA TRBD1 TRBV6-5 CASRRESGTGYEQYF TGTGCCAGCAGACGAGAGTCCGGGACAGGCTACGAGCAGTACTTC
TRBJ2-5 NA NA TRBV4-3 CASSQEWERGTQYF TGCGCCAGCAGCCAAGAATGGGAGAGGGGGACCCAGTACTTC
TRBJ2-2 NA NA TRBV2 CATLWGQTGELFF TGTGCTACGTTGTGGGGCCAAACCGGGGAGCTGTTTTTT
TRBJ1-3 NA NA TRBV5-1 CASSPREVQSFSGNTIYF TGCGCCAGCAGTCCGAGAGAAGTACAGAGCTTCTCTGGAAACACCATATATTTT
TRBJ2-7 NA NA TRBV7-2 CASRNHAPPYEQYF TGTGCCAGCCGAAACCATGCACCTCCCTACGAGCAGTACTTC
TRBJ2-5 NA TRBD1 TRBV11-1 CASSLVGGPPETQYF TGTGCCAGCAGCTTAGTAGGGGGCCCCCCAGAGACCCAGTACTTC
TRBJ2-1 NA TRBD1 TRBV5-1 CAGSFTGVNEQFF TGCGCCGGCAGCTTTACAGGGGTCAATGAGCAGTTCTTC
TRBJ2-5 NA NA TRBV11-2 CASSLDLGETQYF TGTGCCAGCAGCTTAGATCTAGGAGAGACCCAGTACTTC
TRBJ1-1 NA TRBD1 TRBV11-2 CASSLGGQGRTEAFF TGTGCCAGCAGCTTGGGGGGACAGGGGAGGACTGAAGCTTTCTTT
TRBJ2-7 NA NA TRBV9 CASSAGGTYEQYF TGTGCCAGCAGCGCGGGGGGCACCTACGAGCAGTACTTC
TRBJ2-5 once TRBD1 TRBV18 CASSPLPGTGFGETQYF TGTGCCAGCTCACCACTTCCAGGGACAGGGTTTGGGGAGACCCAGTACTTC
TRBJ1-1 NA TRBD1 TRBV28 CASSLWGQLNTEAFF TGTGCCAGCAGTTTATGGGGACAGCTAAACACTGAAGCTTTCTTT
TRBJ2-1 NA NA TRBV4-1 CASSLPHAGNEQFF TGCGCCAGCAGCCTTCCCCATGCCGGTAATGAGCAGTTCTTC
TRBJ2-2 NA NA TRBV10-1 CASSRQPQNTGELFF TGCGCCAGCAGTAGACAGCCTCAGAACACCGGGGAGCTGTTTTTT
TRBJ2-7 once TRBD2 TRBV4-1 CASSQEEIAGVGEQYF TGCGCCAGCAGCCAAGAGGAAATAGCGGGAGTGGGAGAGCAGTACTTC
TRBJ2-5 NA NA TRBV19 CASSAQGETQYF TGTGCCAGTAGTGCCCAGGGTGAGACCCAGTACTTC
TRBJ1-2 once NA TRBV25-1 CASSPSTIRGYTF TGTGCCAGCAGCCCCAGCACTATTCGGGGCTACACCTTC
TRBJ2-2 NA NA TRBV11-3 CASSLEATGELFF TGTGCCAGCAGCTTAGAGGCCACCGGGGAGCTGTTTTTT
TRBJ1-1 NA TRBD1 TRBV18 CASSPSRQGVTEAFF TGTGCCAGCTCACCAAGCAGACAGGGAGTCACTGAAGCTTTCTTT
TRBJ2-1 NA TRBD1 TRBV10-3 CAIRKDRGAYNEQFF TGTGCCATCAGAAAGGACAGGGGGGCCTACAATGAGCAGTTCTTC
TRBJ2-5 NA NA TRBV5-8 CASSLVTVQQETQYF TGTGCCAGCAGCTTGGTTACAGTCCAGCAAGAGACCCAGTACTTC
TRBJ1-1 NA NA TRBV6-5 CASSYSRPYTDTEAFF TGTGCCAGCAGTTACTCCCGGCCTTATACCGACACTGAAGCTTTCTTT
TRBJ2-5 NA NA TRBV28 CASTIYGVETQYF TGTGCCAGCACCATATATGGGGTTGAGACCCAGTACTTC
TRBJ2-7 NA TRBD1 TRBV6-6 CASSYPGTESYEQYF TGTGCCAGCAGTTACCCGGGGACAGAGTCCTACGAGCAGTACTTC
TRBJ2-3 NA TRBD2 TRBV4-3 CASSHLDAGGRTNTDTQYF TGCGCCAGCAGCCATCTCGATGCGGGAGGGCGAACGAACACAGATACGCAGTATTTT
TRBJ1-1 NA NA TRBV5-4 CASSLLENTEAFF TGTGCCAGCAGCTTGCTGGAGAACACTGAAGCTTTCTTT
TRBJ2-7 NA TRBD2 TRBV27 CASSFSSSGKLDEQYF TGTGCCAGCAGTTTTAGTTCTAGCGGGAAACTCGACGAGCAGTACTTC
TRBJ2-3 once TRBD2 TRBV2 CASRPTSGGTDTQYF TGTGCCAGCAGACCTACTAGCGGGGGCACAGATACGCAGTATTTT
TRBJ1-2 NA NA TRBV18 CASSPWDGGSYGYTF TGTGCCAGCTCACCTTGGGATGGAGGGTCCTATGGCTACACCTTC
TRBJ2-1 NA NA TRBV6-5 CASTGSVGTYNEQFF TGTGCCAGCACCGGGTCGGTAGGTACCTACAATGAGCAGTTCTTC
TRBJ1-1 NA NA TRBV5-6 CASSLMSSTEAFF TGTGCCAGCAGCTTAATGAGCTCCACTGAAGCTTTCTTT
TRBJ2-7 NA TRBD2 TRBV18 CASSPDSGGYEQYF TGTGCCAGCTCACCAGATAGCGGGGGCTACGAGCAGTACTTC
TRBJ1-5 NA NA TRBV2 CASSDGRGSNQPQHF TGTGCCAGCAGTGATGGGAGGGGCAGCAATCAGCCCCAGCATTTT
TRBJ2-7 once NA TRBV10-3 CAISDRGSYEQYF TGTGCCATCAGTGATCGGGGGTCCTACGAGCAGTACTTC
TRBJ1-1 NA NA TRBV6-5 CASSAWTEITEAFF TGTGCCAGCAGCGCCTGGACAGAAATCACTGAAGCTTTCTTT